This entry concerns a single TCR beta chain. V lost 2 bases to trimming and J lost 8 bases; unmatched junction nucleotides: 6. CDR1 MGHRA and CDR2 YSYEKL come from the germline V gene. The length of the CDR3 is 15 residues. As originally analysed: For nucleated cells, counts were estimated from reference gene primer amplification. Generated by immunoSEQ multiplex PCR, the TCRdb table keeps only in-frame clones and is missing some. V, J and clone size are taken as reported in that table, and D and trimming were inferred from the DNA itself. Of around 67,000 clones in the sample, roughly 85% were seen once. This sample is part of a study of blood T cell repertoires in COVID-19. Study-level background: Samples came from the United States, Italy and Spain, spanning acute and convalescent COVID-19. Sample material is recorded as cDNA or gDNA derived from T cells, B-cell-depleted T cells, or PBMCs.

The chain couples TRBV4-1 to TRBJ1-4; 9 bases align to TRBD1. This receptor was identified in a woman aged 80 or over with acute or convalescent COVID-19. Material: peripheral blood. The chain's CDR3 is CASSQPGQGGEKLFF. DNA of the CDR3: TGCGCCAGCAGCCAACCGGGACAGGGAGGAGAAAAACTGTTTTTT.